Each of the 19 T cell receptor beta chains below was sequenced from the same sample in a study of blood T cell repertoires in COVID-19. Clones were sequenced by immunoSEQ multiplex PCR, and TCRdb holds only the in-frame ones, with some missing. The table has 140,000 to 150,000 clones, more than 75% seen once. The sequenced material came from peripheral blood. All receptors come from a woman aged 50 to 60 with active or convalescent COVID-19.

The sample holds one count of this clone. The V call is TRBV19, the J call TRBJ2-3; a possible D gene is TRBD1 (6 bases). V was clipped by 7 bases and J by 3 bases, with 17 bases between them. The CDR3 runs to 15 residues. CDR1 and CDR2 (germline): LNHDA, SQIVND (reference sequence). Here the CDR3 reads CASMGRGIATDTQYF. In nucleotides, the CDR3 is TGTGCCAGTATGGGTAGGGGGATAGCGACAGATACGCAGTATTTT. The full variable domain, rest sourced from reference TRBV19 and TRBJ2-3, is DGGITQSPKYLFRKEGQNVTLSCEQNLNHDAMYWYRQDPGQGLRLIYYSQIVNDFQKGDIAEGYSVSREKKESFPLTVTSAQKNPTAFYLCASMGRGIATDTQYFGPGTRLTVL.

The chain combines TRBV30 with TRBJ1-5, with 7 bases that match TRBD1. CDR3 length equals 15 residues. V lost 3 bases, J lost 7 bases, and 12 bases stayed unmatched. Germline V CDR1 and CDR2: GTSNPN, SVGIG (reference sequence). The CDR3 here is CAWRGADRQNQPQHF. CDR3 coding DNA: TGTGCCTGGAGGGGCGCGGACAGGCAAAACCAGCCCCAGCATTTT. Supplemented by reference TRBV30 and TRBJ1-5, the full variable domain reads SQTIHQWPATLVQPVGSPLSLECTVEGTSNPNLYWYRQAAGRGLQLLFYSVGIGQISSEVPQNLSASRPQDRQFILSSKKLLLSDSGFYLCAWRGADRQNQPQHFGDGTRLSIL.

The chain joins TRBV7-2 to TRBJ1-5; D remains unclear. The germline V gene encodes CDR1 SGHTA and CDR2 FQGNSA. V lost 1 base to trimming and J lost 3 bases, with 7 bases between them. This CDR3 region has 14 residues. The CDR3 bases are TGTGCCAGCAGCTTAGGCAGTCCCAATCAGCCCCAGCATTTT. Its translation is CASSLGSPNQPQHF.

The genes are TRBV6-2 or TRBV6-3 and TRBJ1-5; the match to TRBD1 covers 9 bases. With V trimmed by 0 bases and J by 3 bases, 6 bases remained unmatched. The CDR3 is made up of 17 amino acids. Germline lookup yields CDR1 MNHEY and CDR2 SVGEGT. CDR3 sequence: CASSYSRDRAVNQPQHF. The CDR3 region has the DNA TGTGCCAGCAGTTACTCGCGGGACAGGGCGGTCAATCAGCCCCAGCATTTT.

CDR3 nucleotides: TGTGCCATCCAGGGTTCCGATTCTAACTATGGCTACACCTTC. Encoded protein: CAIQGSDSNYGYTF. This chain joins TRBV10-3 and TRBJ1-2; D is perhaps TRBD1 (5 bases). Trimming took 8 bases from V and 0 from J, leaving 13 bases between them. The CDR3 sequence is 14 residues long. The germline V gene has CDR1 ENHRY and CDR2 SYGVKD.

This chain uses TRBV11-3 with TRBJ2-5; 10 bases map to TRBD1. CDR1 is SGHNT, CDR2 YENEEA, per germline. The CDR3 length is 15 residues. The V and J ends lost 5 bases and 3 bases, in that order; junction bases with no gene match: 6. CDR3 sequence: CASSRYGTGEETQYF. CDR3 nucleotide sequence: TGTGCCAGCAGCCGATACGGGACAGGGGAAGAGACCCAGTACTTC.

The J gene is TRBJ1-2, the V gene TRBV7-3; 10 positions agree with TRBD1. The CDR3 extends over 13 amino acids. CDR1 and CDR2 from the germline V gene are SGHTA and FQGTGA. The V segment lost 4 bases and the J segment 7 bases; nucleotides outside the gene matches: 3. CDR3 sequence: CASSWTGGSGYTF. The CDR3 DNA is TGTGCCAGCAGCTGGACAGGGGGTTCTGGCTACACCTTC.

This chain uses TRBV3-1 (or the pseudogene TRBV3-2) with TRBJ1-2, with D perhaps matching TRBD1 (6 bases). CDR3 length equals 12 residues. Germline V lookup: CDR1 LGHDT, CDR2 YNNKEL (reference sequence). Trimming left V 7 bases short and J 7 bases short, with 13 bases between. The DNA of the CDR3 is TGTGCCAGCACCCTAGGGGGGGCTGGCTACACCTTC. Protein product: CASTLGGAGYTF.

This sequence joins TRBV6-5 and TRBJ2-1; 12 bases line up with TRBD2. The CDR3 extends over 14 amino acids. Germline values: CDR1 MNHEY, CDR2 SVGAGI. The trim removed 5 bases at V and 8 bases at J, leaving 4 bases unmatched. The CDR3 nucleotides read TGTGCCAGCAGTCTAGCGGGAGGGCCCGATGAGCAGTTCTTC. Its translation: CASSLAGGPDEQFF.

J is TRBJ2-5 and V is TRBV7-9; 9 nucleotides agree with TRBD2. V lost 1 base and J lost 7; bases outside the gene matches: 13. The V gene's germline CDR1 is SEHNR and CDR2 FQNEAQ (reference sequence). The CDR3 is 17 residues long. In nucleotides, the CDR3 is TGTGCCAGCAGCTTAGAGGTTGCTAGCGGGACACTTGGGACCCAGTACTTC. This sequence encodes CASSLEVASGTLGTQYF.

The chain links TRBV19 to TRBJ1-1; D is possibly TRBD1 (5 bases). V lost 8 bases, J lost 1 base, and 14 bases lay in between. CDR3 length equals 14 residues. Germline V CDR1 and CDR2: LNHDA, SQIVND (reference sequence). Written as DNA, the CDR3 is TGTGCCAGTCTGAGTCGACAGACGAACACTGAAGCTTTCTTT. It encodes CASLSRQTNTEAFF.

DNA of the CDR3: TGTGCCAGCAGCAACCCCCCAGGCACTGAAGCTTTCTTT. It encodes CASSNPPGTEAFF. V gene TRBV21-1 combines with J gene TRBJ1-1; the table's D call of TRBD1 was not tested on the DNA. TRBV21-1 counts as a pseudogene. The CDR3 contains 13 residues.

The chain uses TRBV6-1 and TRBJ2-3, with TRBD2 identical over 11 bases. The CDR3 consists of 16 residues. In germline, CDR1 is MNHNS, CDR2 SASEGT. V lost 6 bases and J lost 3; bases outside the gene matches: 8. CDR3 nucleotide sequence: TGTGCCAGCAGGGAAATTAGCGGGGGGGCGACAGATACGCAGTATTTT. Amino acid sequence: CASREISGGATDTQYF.

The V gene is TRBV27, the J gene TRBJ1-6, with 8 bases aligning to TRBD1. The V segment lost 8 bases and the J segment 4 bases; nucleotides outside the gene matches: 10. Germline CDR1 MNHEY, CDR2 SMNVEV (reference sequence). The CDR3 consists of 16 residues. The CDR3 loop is CASHAGQGVYNSPLHF. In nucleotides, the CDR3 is TGTGCCAGCCACGCCGGACAGGGAGTTTATAATTCACCCCTCCACTTT.

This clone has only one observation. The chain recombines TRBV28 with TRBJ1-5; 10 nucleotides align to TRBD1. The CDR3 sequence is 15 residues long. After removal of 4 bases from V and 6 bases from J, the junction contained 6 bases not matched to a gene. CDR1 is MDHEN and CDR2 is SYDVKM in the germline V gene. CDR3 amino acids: CASSWGQGLGQPQHF. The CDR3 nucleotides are TGTGCCAGCAGTTGGGGACAGGGGCTGGGTCAGCCCCAGCATTTT.

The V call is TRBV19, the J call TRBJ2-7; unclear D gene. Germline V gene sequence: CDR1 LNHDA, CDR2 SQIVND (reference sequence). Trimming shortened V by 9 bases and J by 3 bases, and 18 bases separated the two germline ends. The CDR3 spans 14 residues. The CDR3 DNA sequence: TGTGCCAGCTCGAATCACCCTCGGTACTACGAGCAGTACTTC. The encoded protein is CASSNHPRYYEQYF.

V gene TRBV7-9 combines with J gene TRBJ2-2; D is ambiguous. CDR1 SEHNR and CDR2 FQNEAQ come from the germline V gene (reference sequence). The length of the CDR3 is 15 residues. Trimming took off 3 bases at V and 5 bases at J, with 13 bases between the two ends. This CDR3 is CASSFGGRETGELFF. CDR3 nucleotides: TGTGCCAGCAGCTTCGGTGGGCGTGAAACCGGGGAGCTGTTTTTT.

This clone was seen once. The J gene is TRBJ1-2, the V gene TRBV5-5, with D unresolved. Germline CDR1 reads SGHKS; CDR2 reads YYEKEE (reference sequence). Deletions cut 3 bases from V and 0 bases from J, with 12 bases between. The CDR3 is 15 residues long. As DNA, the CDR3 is TGTGCCAGCAGCTATAACGCCGACACTAACTATGGCTACACCTTC. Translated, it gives CASSYNADTNYGYTF.

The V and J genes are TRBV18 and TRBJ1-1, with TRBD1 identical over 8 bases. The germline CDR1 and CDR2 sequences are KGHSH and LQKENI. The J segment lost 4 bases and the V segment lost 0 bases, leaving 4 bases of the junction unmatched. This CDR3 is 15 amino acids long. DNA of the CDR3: TGTGCCAGCTCACCACCAACGACAGGGGCCACTGAAGCTTTCTTT. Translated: CASSPPTTGATEAFF.